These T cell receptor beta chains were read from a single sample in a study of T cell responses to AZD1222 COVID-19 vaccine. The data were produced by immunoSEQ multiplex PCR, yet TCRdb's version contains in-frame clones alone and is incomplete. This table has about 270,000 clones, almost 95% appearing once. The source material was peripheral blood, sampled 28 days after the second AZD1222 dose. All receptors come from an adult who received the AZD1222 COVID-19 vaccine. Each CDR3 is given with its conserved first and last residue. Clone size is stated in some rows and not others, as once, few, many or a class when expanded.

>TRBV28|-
CATRGGSGMGEQFF
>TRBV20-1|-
CSARDRETQYF
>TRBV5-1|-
CASSLAPGRDGYTF
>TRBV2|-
CASRDSYEQYF
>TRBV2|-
CARARDRDSPLHF
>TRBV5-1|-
CASSPGQGASWVETQYF
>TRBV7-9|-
CASSLGGARPEAFF
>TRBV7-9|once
CASRKDPNEQFF
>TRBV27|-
CASSLGPGTGGAEGYTF
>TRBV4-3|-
CASSPIAGGVWEQFF
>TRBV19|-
CASSSPGQAISGNTIYF
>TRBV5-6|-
CASSSSKYYYEQYF
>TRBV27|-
CASSLLPPGLANTEAFF
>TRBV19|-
CASSIRDTNQPQHF
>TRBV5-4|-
CASSLAGGAGTGELFF
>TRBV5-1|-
CASSLYTATEAFF
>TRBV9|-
CASSGANYGYTF
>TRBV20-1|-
CSAMGPVEAFF
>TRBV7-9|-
CASSFGGVEQPQHF
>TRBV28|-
CASSLLAGDTEAFF
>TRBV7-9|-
CASSLGALREQYF
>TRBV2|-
CASRPGTPTAHNQPQHF
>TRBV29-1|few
CSVPRPSGRDRGAFF
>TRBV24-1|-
CATSDPTGGNTIYF
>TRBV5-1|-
CASWGAGNTEAFF
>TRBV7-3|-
CASSSERGTNTGELFF
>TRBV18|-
CASSPAETQPRGYTF
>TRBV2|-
CASRATGYSNQPQHF
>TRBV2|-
CASSELGGGGELFF
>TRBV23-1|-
CASSQRGQGFLYEQYF
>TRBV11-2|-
CASSSPRTGFEQYF
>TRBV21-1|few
CASSNSPGDGGNQPQHF
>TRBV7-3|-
CASSSLAGGSNEQFF
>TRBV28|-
CASRLGQNNEKLFF
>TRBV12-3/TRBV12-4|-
CASIWRGRQPQHF
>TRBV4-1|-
CASSLRVSSRISGANVLTF
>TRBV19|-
CASSMTISGANVLTF
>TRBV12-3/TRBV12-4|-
CASTQGSNQPQHF
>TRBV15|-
CATSRQNSPLHF
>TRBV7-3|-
CASSPRTGGGYTF
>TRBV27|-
CASRTPGHLNQPQHF
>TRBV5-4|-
CASSSQGGRETQYF
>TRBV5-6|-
CASSPRGYTEAFF
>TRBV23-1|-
CASSQSGGAWGNTIYF
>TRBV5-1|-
CASSLGPPNYGYTF
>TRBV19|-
CASRGDEGYTF
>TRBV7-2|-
CASSLALRGEQYF
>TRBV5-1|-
CASGLVVTGELFF
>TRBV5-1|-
CASSLGGAGFSTNEQFF
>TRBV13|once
CASSLFSYEQYF
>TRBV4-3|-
CASSQDGGTETQYF
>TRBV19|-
CASSVLGTGAEKLFF
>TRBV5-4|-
CASSSTSGRGNEQFF
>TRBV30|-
CAWTTKSGDNSPLHF
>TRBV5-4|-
CASSFRGEQFF